Given below is one T cell receptor (beta chain) in context. Those enrolled in Seattle joined during active infection and were followed longitudinally afterward. This sample is drawn from a study of blood T cell repertoires in COVID-19. Whole-study context: Researchers got acute and convalescent COVID-19 samples from the United States, Italy and Spain. Sources were T cells, B-cell-depleted T cells, or PBMCs; the material itself was cDNA or gDNA.

The CDR3 loop spans 16 amino acids. Germline V gene data show CDR1 as MDHEN and CDR2 as SYDVKM. V gave up 5 bases and J gave up 10 bases; unmatched junction bases: 11. In the original workflow: The assay estimated nucleated cells by amplifying reference gene primers. Libraries were prepared by immunoSEQ multiplex PCR; TCRdb keeps only in-frame clonotypes and omits some of them. Clone size and the V and J calls come from that table; the DNA yielded D and trimming. The data show around 300,000 clones, 90% seen once. The material sequenced was peripheral blood. This chain uses TRBV28 with TRBJ1-4, with 12 bases identical to TRBD1. The clonotype was recovered from a woman aged 30 to 39 with COVID-19, enrolled during active disease. The CDR3 reads CASSQYSGTGGRKLFF. The DNA of the CDR3 is TGTGCCAGCAGTCAATACTCCGGGACAGGGGGCCGAAAACTGTTTTTT.